One sample yielded the 4 T cell receptor beta chains listed below, sequenced in a study of OX40 agonist ivuxolimab in advanced cancers. Measured with immunoSEQ multiplex PCR; TCRdb has only the in-frame clones, and not every one. The sample gives 90,000 to 120,000 clones, 90% of which show up once; approximately 0.34% is in the top ten. This specimen consisted of CD4+ or CD8+ T cells sorted from blood, obtained in a trial of the OX40 agonist ivuxolimab. These receptors all come from an adult with an advanced solid tumor such as melanoma, head and neck, liver or kidney cancer.

The V gene is TRBV6-4, the J gene TRBJ1-5, with D hard to call. The V end lost 6 bases, the J end lost 4 bases, and 10 bases lay between the germline ends. CDR1 MRHNA and CDR2 SNTAGT come from the germline V gene. This CDR3 is 13 amino acids long. This CDR3 is CASSPEPNQPQHF. In DNA form, the CDR3 reads TGTGCCAGCAGCCCAGAACCTAATCAGCCCCAGCATTTT.

The genes are TRBV18 and TRBJ1-1; D gene ambiguous. From germline, CDR1 is KGHSH and CDR2 LQKENI. This CDR3 is built from 13 residues. The V gene lost 5 bases and the J gene lost 1 base, with 8 bases spanning the gap. CDR3 DNA: TGTGCCAGCTCAGTTCAGAAGAACACTGAAGCTTTCTTT. It yields the protein CASSVQKNTEAFF.

The V and J genes are TRBV25-1 and TRBJ2-1, with 10 bases identical to TRBD2. Germline V gives CDR1 MGHDK, CDR2 SYGVNS. The CDR3 is 17 amino acids. With 4 bases clipped from V and 2 bases from J, the junction kept 8 bases outside the gene matches. CDR3 coding DNA: TGTGCCAGCAGTGGGCCCCCTCTAGCGGGAGCCTACAATGAGCAGTTCTTC. Amino acid sequence: CASSGPPLAGAYNEQFF.

This chain connects TRBV30 to TRBJ1-5, with D perhaps TRBD1 (5 bases). CDR1 is GTSNPN, CDR2 SVGIG, per germline (reference sequence). The CDR3 loop spans 14 amino acids. V dropped 0 bases and J dropped 4 bases, with 10 bases sitting between them. The DNA for the CDR3 is TGTGCCTGGAGTGTGTTGGGGCGTAATCAGCCCCAGCATTTT. Translating it yields CAWSVLGRNQPQHF.